A single sample is the source of the 3 T cell receptor beta chains below, sequenced in a study of shared clonotypes between healthy human individuals. Here immunoSEQ multiplex PCR was the method, and the copy in TCRdb shows in-frame clones only, minus some. Of over 700,000 clones listed, 55% to 75% were seen once; the top ten hold less than 2%. The sequenced sample consisted of memory CD4+ T cells sorted from blood. Subset noted: CD45RA-negative fraction. These receptors all come from a woman aged 25-40 years in good health.

The rearrangement uses TRBV5-1 and TRBJ2-1, with D possibly being TRBD1 (6 bases). CDR1 is SGHRS and CDR2 is YFSETQ in the germline V gene. V was cut by 4 bases and J by 0 bases, with 11 bases left in between. The CDR3 is made up of 15 amino acids. This chain's CDR3 is CASSADSHSYNEQFF. CDR3 in DNA: TGCGCCAGCAGCGCGGACAGCCACTCCTACAATGAGCAGTTCTTC.

This clone appeared once. This sequence joins TRBV28 and TRBJ1-2; 7 nucleotides match TRBD1. V shed 6 bases and J 4 bases; nucleotides not matched to a gene: 11. Germline CDR1 is MDHEN and CDR2 is SYDVKM. CDR3 size: 15 residues. The chain's CDR3 is CASRIPADRAYGYTF. The CDR3 bases are TGTGCCAGCAGGATACCAGCCGACAGGGCCTATGGCTACACCTTC.

The V call is TRBV5-1, the J call TRBJ1-5, with a tentative D call TRBD1 (5 bases). Germline loops: CDR1 SGHRS, CDR2 YFSETQ. The V gene lost 4 bases and the J gene lost 3 bases, with 14 bases spanning the gap. The CDR3 contains 15 residues. The CDR3 DNA reads TGCGCCAGCAGCCCGGGGACTGGGTTCAATCAGCCCCAGCATTTT. This sequence encodes CASSPGTGFNQPQHF.